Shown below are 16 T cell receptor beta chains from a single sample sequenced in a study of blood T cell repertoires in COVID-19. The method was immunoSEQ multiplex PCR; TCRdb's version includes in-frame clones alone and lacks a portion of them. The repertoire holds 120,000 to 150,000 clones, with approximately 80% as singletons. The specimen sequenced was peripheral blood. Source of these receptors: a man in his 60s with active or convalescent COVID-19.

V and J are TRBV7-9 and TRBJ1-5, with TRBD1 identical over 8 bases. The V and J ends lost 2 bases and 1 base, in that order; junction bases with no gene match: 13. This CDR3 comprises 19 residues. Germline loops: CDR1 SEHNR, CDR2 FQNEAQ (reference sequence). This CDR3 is CASSLTGTGRQVSNQPQHF. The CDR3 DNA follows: TGTGCCAGCAGCTTAACCGGGACAGGTCGGCAGGTGAGCAATCAGCCCCAGCATTTT.

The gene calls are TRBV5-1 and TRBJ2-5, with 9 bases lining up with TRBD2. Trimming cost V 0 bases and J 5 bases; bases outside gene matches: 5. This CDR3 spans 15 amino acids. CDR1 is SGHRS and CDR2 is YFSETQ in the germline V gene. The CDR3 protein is CASSLEAGGAETQYF. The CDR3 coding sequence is TGCGCCAGCAGCTTGGAGGCGGGAGGGGCGGAGACCCAGTACTTC.

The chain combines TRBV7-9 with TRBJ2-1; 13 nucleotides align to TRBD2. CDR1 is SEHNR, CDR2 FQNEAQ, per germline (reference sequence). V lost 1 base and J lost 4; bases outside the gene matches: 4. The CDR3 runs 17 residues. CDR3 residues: CASSLVTSGRGYNEQFF. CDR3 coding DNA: TGTGCCAGCAGCTTAGTTACTAGCGGGAGGGGATACAATGAGCAGTTCTTC.

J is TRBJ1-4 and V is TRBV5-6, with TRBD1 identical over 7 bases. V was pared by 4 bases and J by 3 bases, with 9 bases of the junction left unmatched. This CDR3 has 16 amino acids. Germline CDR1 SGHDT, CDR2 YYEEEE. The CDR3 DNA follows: TGTGCCAGCAGCCCTAAAGGCGGGACAGCTAATGAAAAACTGTTTTTT. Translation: CASSPKGGTANEKLFF.

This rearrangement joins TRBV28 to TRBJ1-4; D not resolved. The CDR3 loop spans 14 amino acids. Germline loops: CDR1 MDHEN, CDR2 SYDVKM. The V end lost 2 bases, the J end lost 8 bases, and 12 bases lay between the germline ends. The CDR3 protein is CASSLKIGREKLFF. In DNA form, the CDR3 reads TGTGCCAGCAGTTTAAAGATAGGGAGGGAAAAACTGTTTTTT.

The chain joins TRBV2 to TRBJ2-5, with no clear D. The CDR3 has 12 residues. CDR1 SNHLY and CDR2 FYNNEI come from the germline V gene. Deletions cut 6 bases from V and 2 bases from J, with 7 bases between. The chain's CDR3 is CASSRVQETQYF. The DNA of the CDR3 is TGTGCCAGCAGCCGGGTGCAAGAGACCCAGTACTTC.

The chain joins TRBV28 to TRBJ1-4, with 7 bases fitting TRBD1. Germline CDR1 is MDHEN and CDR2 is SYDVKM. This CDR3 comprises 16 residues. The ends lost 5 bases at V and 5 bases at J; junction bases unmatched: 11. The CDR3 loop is CASSKTGVAGNEKLFF. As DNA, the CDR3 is TGTGCCAGCAGTAAAACAGGGGTAGCAGGCAATGAAAAACTGTTTTTT.

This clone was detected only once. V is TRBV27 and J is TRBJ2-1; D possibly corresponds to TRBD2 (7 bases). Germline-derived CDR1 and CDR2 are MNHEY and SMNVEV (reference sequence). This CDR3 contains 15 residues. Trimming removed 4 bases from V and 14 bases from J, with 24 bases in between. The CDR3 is CASSSRGLAEGVEFF. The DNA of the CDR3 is TGTGCCAGCAGTTCCCGGGGGCTAGCGGAGGGGGTAGAGTTCTTC.

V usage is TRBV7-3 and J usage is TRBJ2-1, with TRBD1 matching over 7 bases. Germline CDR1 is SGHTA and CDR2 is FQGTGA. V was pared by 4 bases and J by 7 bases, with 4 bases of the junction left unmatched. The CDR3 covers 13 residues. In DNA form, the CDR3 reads TGTGCCAGCAGCTCAAACAGGGGAAATGAGCAGTTCTTC. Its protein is CASSSNRGNEQFF.

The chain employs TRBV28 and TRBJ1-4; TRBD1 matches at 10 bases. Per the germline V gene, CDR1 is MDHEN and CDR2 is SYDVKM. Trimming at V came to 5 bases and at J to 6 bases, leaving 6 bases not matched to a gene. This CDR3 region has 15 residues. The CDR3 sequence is CASSTPGTGDEKLFF. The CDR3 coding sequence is TGTGCCAGCAGTACCCCCGGGACAGGGGATGAAAAACTGTTTTTT.

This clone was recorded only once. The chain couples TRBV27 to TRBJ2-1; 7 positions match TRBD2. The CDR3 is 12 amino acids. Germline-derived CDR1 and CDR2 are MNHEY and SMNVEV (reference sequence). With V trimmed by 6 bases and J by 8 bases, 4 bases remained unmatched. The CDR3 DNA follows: TGTGCCAGCAGCCCTAGCGGCGATGAGCAGTTCTTC. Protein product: CASSPSGDEQFF.

The CDR3 nucleotides are TGTGCCAGCAGTCCACAGGGGGGACTAAGGAATTCACCCCTCCACTTT. Its translation is CASSPQGGLRNSPLHF. The rearrangement links TRBV7-3 to TRBJ1-6; the match to TRBD1 covers 8 bases. This CDR3 is 16 amino acids long. V shed 6 bases and J 7 bases; nucleotides not matched to a gene: 11. The germline gives CDR1 SGHTA, CDR2 FQGTGA.

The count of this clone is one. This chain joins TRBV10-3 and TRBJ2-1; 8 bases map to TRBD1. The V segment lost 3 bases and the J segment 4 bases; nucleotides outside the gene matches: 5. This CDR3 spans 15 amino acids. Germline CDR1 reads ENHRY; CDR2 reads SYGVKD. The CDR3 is CAISDTGTGYNEQFF. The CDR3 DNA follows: TGTGCCATCAGTGATACCGGGACAGGATACAATGAGCAGTTCTTC.

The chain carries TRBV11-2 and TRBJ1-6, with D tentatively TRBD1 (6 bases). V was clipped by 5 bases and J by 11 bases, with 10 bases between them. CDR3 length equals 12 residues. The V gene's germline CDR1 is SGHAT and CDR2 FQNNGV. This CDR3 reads CASSLPGAPLHF. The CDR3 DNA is TGTGCCAGCAGCCTCCCAGGGGCACCCCTCCACTTT.

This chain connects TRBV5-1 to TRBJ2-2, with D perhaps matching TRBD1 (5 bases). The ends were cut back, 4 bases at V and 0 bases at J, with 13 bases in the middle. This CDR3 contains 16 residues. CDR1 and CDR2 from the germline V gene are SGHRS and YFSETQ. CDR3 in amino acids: CASSAVGPPNTGELFF. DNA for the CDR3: TGCGCCAGCAGCGCGGTGGGGCCACCGAACACCGGGGAGCTGTTTTTT.

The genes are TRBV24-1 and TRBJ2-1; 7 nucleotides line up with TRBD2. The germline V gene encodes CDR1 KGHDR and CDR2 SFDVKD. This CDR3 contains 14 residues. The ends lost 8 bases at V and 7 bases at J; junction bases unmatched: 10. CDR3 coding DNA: TGTGCCACCATGGAGATGGGAGGGAGGAATGAGCAGTTCTTC. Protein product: CATMEMGGRNEQFF.